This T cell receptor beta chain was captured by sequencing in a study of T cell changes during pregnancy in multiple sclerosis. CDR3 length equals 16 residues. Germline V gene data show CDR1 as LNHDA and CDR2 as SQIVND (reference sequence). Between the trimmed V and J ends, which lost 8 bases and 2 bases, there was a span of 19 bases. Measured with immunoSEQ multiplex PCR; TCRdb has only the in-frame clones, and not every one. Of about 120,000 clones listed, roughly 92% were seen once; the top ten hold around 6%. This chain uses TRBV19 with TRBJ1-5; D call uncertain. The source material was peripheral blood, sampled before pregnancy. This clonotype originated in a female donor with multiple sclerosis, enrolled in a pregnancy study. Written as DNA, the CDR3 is TGTGCCAGTCGTCGTTTGGAGGTAGGCGGCAATCAGCCCCAGCATTTT. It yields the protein CASRRLEVGGNQPQHF.